The 18 T cell receptor beta chains below all came from one sample that was sequenced in a study of Ad26.COV2.S vaccination and SARS-CoV-2 variants. Profiled with immunoSEQ multiplex PCR; TCRdb holds only in-frame clones, not every one. Of about 480,000 clones detected, around nine tenths appear once; the ten largest clones hold around 13%. Treatment meaning: roughly 20 received Ad26.COV2.S at low or high dose, single or two shots; 5 received placebo; per-sample allocation not given. It was on day 63 after the first vaccine or placebo injection that samples were taken. The specimen was peripheral blood, collected in a trial of Ad26.COV2.S vaccine versus placebo. Receptors were obtained from a person aged 18-65 years who received the Ad26.COV2.S COVID-19 vaccine or a placebo.

The V gene is TRBV5-4, the J gene TRBJ2-2, with D perhaps matching TRBD2 (7 bases). Germline V gene lookup returns CDR1 SGHNT and CDR2 YYREEE (reference sequence). V lost 3 bases, J lost 0 bases, and 24 bases lay in between. This CDR3 has 20 residues. CDR3 amino acids: CASSYSFGGAGGPNTGELFF. For the CDR3, the DNA is TGTGCCAGCAGCTACTCTTTTGGGGGGGCCGGGGGGCCGAACACCGGGGAGCTGTTTTTT.

The chain joins TRBV30 to TRBJ1-6; D unclear. The CDR3 covers 14 residues. Germline V gene sequence: CDR1 GTSNPN, CDR2 SVGIG (reference sequence). The V end was cut by 1 base, the J end by 7 bases, with 11 bases between. The CDR3 sequence is CAWSGIGRNSPLHF. The CDR3 DNA reads TGTGCCTGGAGTGGGATAGGTCGAAATTCACCCCTCCACTTT.

Concerning this clone itself: Other DNA variants within this sample encode the same CDR3. The chain has TRBV7-9 and TRBJ2-1, with D possibly being TRBD2 (5 bases). Germline CDR1 reads SEHNR; CDR2 reads FQNEAQ (reference sequence). The CDR3 sequence is 10 residues long. Trimming left V 8 bases short and J 7 bases short, with 6 bases between. CDR3 nucleotides: TGTGCCAGCGGCGGGAATGAGCAGTTCTTC. Residues: CASGGNEQFF. Supplemented by reference TRBV7-9 and TRBJ2-1, the full variable domain reads DTGVSQNPRHKITKRGQNVTFRCDPISEHNRLYWYRQTLGQGPEFLTYFQNEAQLEKSRLLSDRFSAERPKGSFSTLEIQRTEQGDSAMYLCASGGNEQFFGPGTRLTVL.

This sequence joins TRBV15 and TRBJ2-1; TRBD2 matches at 9 bases. Germline CDR1 reads LNHNV; CDR2 reads YYDKDF (reference sequence). Trimming took 0 bases from V and 3 from J; bases not matched to a gene: 12. The CDR3 sequence is 19 residues long. The CDR3 loop is CATSRELNRRLADYNEQFF. The CDR3 coding sequence is TGTGCCACCAGCAGAGAGCTGAACCGGAGACTAGCGGACTACAATGAGCAGTTCTTC.

This clone has more than one count but fewer than ten. The chain combines TRBV6-5 with TRBJ1-2; no reliable D call. V was shortened by 5 bases and J by 8 bases, with 18 bases between the two germline ends. Looked up from germline, CDR1 is MNHEY and CDR2 is SVGAGI. The CDR3 is made up of 14 amino acids. CDR3 nucleotides: TGTGCCAGCAGTCCAAGTGCGACCGGGATGGGCTACACCTTC. Protein: CASSPSATGMGYTF.

This chain connects TRBV11-2 to TRBJ2-2; TRBD1 matches at 8 bases. The CDR3 is made up of 15 amino acids. J gave up 4 bases and V 2 bases, and 3 bases lay outside the gene matches. Germline CDR1 and CDR2: SGHAT and FQNNGV. CDR3 bases: TGTGCCAGCAGCTTATCACAGGGGGTCACCGGGGAGCTGTTTTTT. This gives the protein CASSLSQGVTGELFF.

The gene calls are TRBV4-2 and TRBJ1-4; TRBD1 is a possible D gene (5 bases). Trimming pared 0 bases from V and 2 bases from J, leaving 19 bases between. Germline CDR1 and CDR2: LGHNA and YNFKEQ. The CDR3 contains 19 residues. CDR3 bases: TGTGCCAGCAGCCAAGATAACCTTAGACCCGGGACTACTAATGAAAAACTGTTTTTT. It is translated as CASSQDNLRPGTTNEKLFF.

The V gene is TRBV6-6, the J gene TRBJ2-7; no definite D call. V lost 8 bases and J lost 2, with 10 bases in between. The CDR3 extends over 12 amino acids. The V gene's germline CDR1 is MNHNY and CDR2 SVGAGI (reference sequence). Here the CDR3 DNA reads TGTGCCAGCGCCTCTACAACCTACGAGCAGTACTTC. Amino acid sequence: CASASTTYEQYF.

This chain connects TRBV7-2 to TRBJ2-2, with D tentatively TRBD2 (6 bases). V gave up 5 bases and J gave up 6 bases, with 16 bases separating them. The CDR3 sequence is 15 residues long. Per germline, CDR1 SGHTA and CDR2 FQGNSA. CDR3 sequence reads: CASSLQAGGAGELFF. The CDR3 bases are TGTGCCAGCAGCCTCCAGGCCGGGGGTGCCGGGGAGCTGTTTTTT.

The chain employs TRBV5-1 and TRBJ1-3; D gene ambiguous. The V gene lost 0 bases and the J gene lost 4 bases, with 11 bases spanning the gap. Germline-derived CDR1 and CDR2 are SGHRS and YFSETQ. The CDR3 runs 15 residues. The CDR3 protein is CASSLEEGAGNTIYF. CDR3 sequence (DNA): TGCGCCAGCAGCTTGGAGGAAGGTGCAGGAAACACCATATATTTT.

This clone occurred a few times. The chain is built from TRBV7-3 and TRBJ1-5, with D perhaps TRBD1 (5 bases). CDR3 length: 15 residues. From germline, CDR1 is SGHTA and CDR2 FQGTGA. Trimming took 0 bases from V and 6 from J, leaving 12 bases between them. The CDR3 DNA reads as TGTGCCAGCAGCTTAACCGGGGCGCAAGGTCAGCCCCAGCATTTT. Protein product: CASSLTGAQGQPQHF.

This rearrangement joins TRBV7-8 to TRBJ2-7, with 7 bases aligning to TRBD1. This CDR3 spans 15 amino acids. The V segment lost 5 bases and the J segment 3 bases; nucleotides outside the gene matches: 10. From germline, CDR1 is SGHVS and CDR2 FQNEAQ. In nucleotides, the CDR3 is TGTGCCAGCAGCAAACGTAGCCGGGACAGCTACGAGCAGTACTTC. Translating it yields CASSKRSRDSYEQYF.

J is TRBJ2-1 and V is TRBV9, with 10 positions matching TRBD2. CDR1 and CDR2 from the germline V gene are SGDLS and YYNGEE. The CDR3 totals 16 residues. V shed 0 bases, J shed 8 bases, and the junction held 8 bases outside the gene matches. The CDR3 DNA follows: TGTGCCAGCAGCGTAGCTGGGGCTAGCGGGAGTCATGAGCAGTTCTTC. It yields the protein CASSVAGASGSHEQFF. The variable domain in full, completed from reference TRBV9 and TRBJ2-1, reads DSGVTQTPKHLITATGQRVTLRCSPRSGDLSVYWYQQSLDQGLQFLIQYYNGEERAKGNILERFSAQQFPDLHSELNLSSLELGDSALYFCASSVAGASGSHEQFFGPGTRLTVL.

The rearrangement joins TRBV5-4 to TRBJ2-7; no reliable D call. V was cut by 4 bases and J by 4 bases, with 18 bases left in between. Germline CDR1 is SGHNT and CDR2 is YYREEE (reference sequence). This CDR3 has 15 amino acids. CDR3 loop: CASSHKVQSQYEQYF. Here the CDR3 DNA reads TGTGCCAGCAGCCACAAGGTTCAGAGCCAGTACGAGCAGTACTTC.

This clone came up a few times. The sample contains more than one DNA sequence encoding this CDR3. The gene calls are TRBV5-1 and TRBJ1-2; TRBD1 matches 8 bases. Trimming took 4 bases from V and 6 from J; bases not matched to a gene: 2. This CDR3 contains 12 residues. Germline CDR1 and CDR2: SGHRS and YFSETQ. The CDR3 spells CASSPDRDGYTF. The DNA for the CDR3 is TGCGCCAGCAGCCCGGACAGGGATGGCTACACCTTC.

V is TRBV30 and J is TRBJ1-5; 11 bases are shared with TRBD1. The CDR3 has 14 residues. CDR1 is GTSNPN and CDR2 is SVGIG in the germline V gene (reference sequence). Germline trimming cut 1 base from V and 9 bases from J; bases unmatched to any gene: 5. The chain's CDR3 is CAWSARDRGRPQHF. Here the CDR3 DNA reads TGTGCCTGGAGTGCTCGGGACAGGGGGAGGCCCCAGCATTTT.

V usage is TRBV6-1 and J usage is TRBJ1-2; TRBD1 aligns across 8 bases. This CDR3 comprises 16 residues. Germline CDR1 MNHNS, CDR2 SASEGT. Unmatched junction bases numbered 9, after V lost 4 bases and J lost 2 bases. The CDR3 bases are TGTGCCAGCAGTGCAGGGGGCGTCCGTAGGAACTATGGCTACACCTTC. Protein product: CASSAGGVRRNYGYTF.

This chain uses TRBV2 with TRBJ2-1; D gene uncertain. Between the trimmed V and J ends, which lost 4 bases and 10 bases, there was a span of 14 bases. Germline lookup yields CDR1 SNHLY and CDR2 FYNNEI. This CDR3 contains 13 residues. The DNA for the CDR3 is TGTGCCAGCAGTGGAGAATTGTTCCGGGAGCAGTTCTTC. Protein product: CASSGELFREQFF.